A single sample gave rise to the 24 T cell receptor beta chains below, sequenced in a study of CD8 T cells in Susac syndrome. When the RNA was reverse transcribed, random hexamers were used with an input of about 0.5 to 1 ug. A single record per CDR3 protein comes from TCRdb applying MiXCR to the immunoSEQ multiplex PCR reads. The table includes under 200,000 distinct CDR3 sequences, 91% detected once. Material for sequencing was CD4+ T cells from PBMCs. The receptors derive from a human donor with Susac syndrome.

This chain links TRBV3-1 with TRBJ2-2; 9 bases map to TRBD2. With V trimmed by 4 bases and J by 10 bases, 16 bases remained unmatched. CDR3 length: 17 amino acids. In germline, CDR1 is LGHDT, CDR2 YNNKEL (reference sequence). In DNA, the CDR3 is TGTGCCAGCAGCCCCAACCCGGGACGCGGGAGGGTTTCGGAGCTGTTTTTT. Translated: CASSPNPGRGRVSELFF. Using reference TRBV3-1 and TRBJ2-2 for the parts outside the CDR3, the full variable domain is DTAVSQTPKYLVTQMGNDKSIKCEQNLGHDTMYWYKQDSKKFLKIMFSYNNKELIINETVPNRFSPKSPDKAHLNLHINSLELGDSAVYFCASSPNPGRGRVSELFFGEGSRLTVL.

This chain connects TRBV2 to TRBJ1-2, with TRBD1 as a possible D gene (6 bases). V shed 7 bases and J shed 4 bases, with 19 bases lying between them. This CDR3 has 15 amino acids. Germline V gene data show CDR1 as SNHLY and CDR2 as FYNNEI. CDR3 in amino acids: CASMDVGGLLYGYTF. The CDR3 nucleotides are TGTGCCAGCATGGATGTCGGGGGCTTACTCTATGGCTACACCTTC.

CDR3 nucleotides: TGTGCCAGCAGCCCCCGTCCCCAATGGACAGGGTCCTACGAGCAGTACTTC. Encoded protein: CASSPRPQWTGSYEQYF. The chain recombines TRBV9 with TRBJ2-7; 8 bases match TRBD1. The J segment lost 1 base and the V segment lost 4 bases, leaving 13 bases of the junction unmatched. In germline, CDR1 is SGDLS, CDR2 YYNGEE. This CDR3 is 17 amino acids long.

This chain connects TRBV6-1 to TRBJ2-7, with 9 nucleotides matching TRBD2. Germline V lookup: CDR1 MNHNS, CDR2 SASEGT. The CDR3 runs 15 residues. The V segment lost 6 bases and the J segment 3 bases; nucleotides outside the gene matches: 9. In DNA, the CDR3 is TGTGCCAGCAGCAGTTCGGGACTAGCCTACTACGAGCAGTACTTC. Amino acids: CASSSSGLAYYEQYF.

The chain carries TRBV7-3 and TRBJ2-1; a weak D match, TRBD2 (5 bases). Germline loops: CDR1 SGHTA, CDR2 FQGTGA. This CDR3 comprises 15 residues. V was cut by 6 bases and J by 6 bases, with 18 bases left in between. The CDR3 protein is CASREVRAAGNEQFF. CDR3 nucleotide sequence: TGTGCCAGCAGGGAGGTCCGGGCCGCCGGCAATGAGCAGTTCTTC.

Here the CDR3 reads CASSLALQTYEQYF. The CDR3 region has the DNA TGCGCCAGCAGCTTGGCCTTACAGACCTACGAGCAGTACTTC. The chain employs TRBV5-1 and TRBJ2-7; no clear D gene. Germline V gene lookup returns CDR1 SGHRS and CDR2 YFSETQ. Trimming took off 0 bases at V and 2 bases at J, with 9 bases between the two ends. The CDR3 has 14 amino acids.

This rearrangement joins TRBV2 to TRBJ2-7, with D tentatively TRBD1 (6 bases). CDR3 size: 12 residues. V was shortened by 7 bases and J by 6 bases, with 13 bases between the two germline ends. Germline V gene lookup returns CDR1 SNHLY and CDR2 FYNNEI. The CDR3 region is CASKGQGREQYF. CDR3 nucleotide sequence: TGTGCCAGCAAGGGGCAGGGGCGCGAGCAGTACTTC. The whole variable domain, filled in from reference TRBV2 and TRBJ2-7, reads EPEVTQTPSHQVTQMGQEVILRCVPISNHLYFYWYRQILGQKVEFLVSFYNNEISEKSEIFDDQFSVERPDGSNFTLKIRSTKLEDSAMYFCASKGQGREQYFGPGTRLTVT.

The CDR3 DNA reads TGTGCCAGCAGCCTCGACGTTTCTTCCTACAATGAGCAGTTCTTC. Encoded protein: CASSLDVSSYNEQFF. V usage is TRBV5-6 and J usage is TRBJ2-1; D is undetermined. The CDR3 has 15 amino acids. The ends were cut back, 4 bases at V and 1 base at J, with 12 bases in the middle. Germline V gene data show CDR1 as SGHDT and CDR2 as YYEEEE.

V is TRBV30 and J is TRBJ1-4, with D maybe TRBD1 (6 bases). The length of the CDR3 is 14 residues. The V gene lost 4 bases and the J gene lost 4 bases, with 13 bases spanning the gap. From germline, CDR1 is GTSNPN and CDR2 SVGIG (reference sequence). The CDR3 region is CAWIGQTNNEKLFF. The CDR3 region has the DNA TGTGCCTGGATTGGACAGACTAATAATGAAAAACTGTTTTTT.

V is TRBV5-5 and J is TRBJ2-7; tentative D call: TRBD2 (5 bases). Looked up from germline, CDR1 is SGHKS and CDR2 is YYEKEE (reference sequence). This CDR3 has 13 amino acids. V lost 7 bases and J lost 3, with 14 bases in between. In DNA, the CDR3 is TGTGCCAGCCAAAAAGCGGTAGGCTACGAGCAGTACTTC. Translated, it gives CASQKAVGYEQYF.

The chain recombines TRBV2 with TRBJ1-1; 8 bases are shared with TRBD1. The J segment lost 7 bases and the V segment lost 8 bases, leaving 3 bases of the junction unmatched. The CDR3 length is 11 residues. Germline CDR1 SNHLY, CDR2 FYNNEI. The CDR3 sequence: CASDRGHEAFF. The CDR3 bases are TGTGCCAGCGACAGGGGTCATGAAGCTTTCTTT.

The chain is built from TRBV5-1 and TRBJ2-1; perhaps TRBD2 as D (6 bases). CDR1 and CDR2 from the germline V gene are SGHRS and YFSETQ. CDR3 length: 17 amino acids. The ends were cut back, 0 bases at V and 2 bases at J, with 15 bases in the middle. The CDR3 reads CASSLDSGGTAYNEQFF. In nucleotides, the CDR3 is TGCGCCAGCAGCTTGGATTCGGGCGGGACCGCCTACAATGAGCAGTTCTTC.

The chain joins TRBV27 to TRBJ2-5; TRBD1 is a possible D gene (6 bases). Germline CDR1 MNHEY, CDR2 SMNVEV (reference sequence). Trimming shortened V by 3 bases and J by 5 bases, and 13 bases separated the two germline ends. This CDR3 is 14 amino acids long. The CDR3, as DNA: TGTGCCAGCAGTTTCCGCAGGGGAGAGGAGACCCAGTACTTC. This codes for CASSFRRGEETQYF.

This sequence joins TRBV20-1 and TRBJ2-1; the D call may be TRBD1 or TRBD2 (6 bases each). Trimming stripped 1 base from V and 7 bases from J, with 14 bases between. Germline assignment: CDR1 DFQATT and CDR2 SNEGSKA (reference sequence). CDR3 length: 14 residues. The CDR3 DNA follows: TGCAGTGCTAGAGCGCCCTTAGGGGGGAATGAGCAGTTCTTC. Translation gives CSARAPLGGNEQFF.

Here the CDR3 DNA reads TGTGCCTGGAGTAGACGAGGACAGGGGGCGCGTAATGAGCAGTTCTTC. Translated: CAWSRRGQGARNEQFF. This chain joins TRBV30 and TRBJ2-1; 11 bases agree with TRBD1. This CDR3 region has 16 residues. Losses at the gene ends were 2 bases for V and 7 bases for J; bases not matched to a gene: 10. CDR1 and CDR2 from the germline V gene are GTSNPN and SVGIG (reference sequence).

The chain carries TRBV30 and TRBJ2-7; D remains unclear. Germline CDR1 reads GTSNPN; CDR2 reads SVGIG (reference sequence). The CDR3 loop spans 13 amino acids. Trimming removed 3 bases at V and 0 bases at J, with 9 bases between. CDR3 sequence reads: CAWSRAPSYEQYF. For the CDR3, the DNA is TGTGCCTGGAGCCGAGCGCCCTCCTACGAGCAGTACTTC.

The J gene is TRBJ2-5, the V gene TRBV6-5; D is perhaps TRBD1 (5 bases). V lost 6 bases and J lost 0, with 14 bases in between. This CDR3 spans 15 amino acids. The germline V gene encodes CDR1 MNHEY and CDR2 SVGAGI. CDR3 amino acids: CASRPQGTYQETQYF. The CDR3 nucleotides read TGTGCCAGCAGACCTCAGGGAACATACCAAGAGACCCAGTACTTC.

V usage is TRBV19 and J usage is TRBJ1-5, with D possibly TRBD1 on 5 matching bases. This CDR3 region has 14 residues. Looked up from germline, CDR1 is LNHDA and CDR2 is SQIVND (reference sequence). V lost 3 bases to trimming and J lost 6 bases, with 12 bases between them. CDR3 region: CASSMGRVTQPQHF. The CDR3 nucleotides are TGTGCCAGTAGTATGGGCAGGGTCACTCAGCCCCAGCATTTT.

The rearrangement uses TRBV20-1 and TRBJ2-1, with a possible D match to TRBD2 (5 bases). Germline V gives CDR1 DFQATT, CDR2 SNEGSKA (reference sequence). This CDR3 comprises 15 residues. Trimming pared 1 base from V and 0 bases from J, leaving 10 bases between. The CDR3 region is CSARGTSHSYNEQFF. In DNA form, the CDR3 reads TGCAGTGCTAGAGGGACTTCTCACTCCTACAATGAGCAGTTCTTC.

This chain uses TRBV28 with TRBJ2-7; TRBD1 is a possible D gene (5 bases). V lost 6 bases to trimming and J lost 0 bases, with 15 bases between them. The germline V gene has CDR1 MDHEN and CDR2 SYDVKM. The CDR3 spans 15 residues. The DNA of the CDR3 is TGTGCCAGCAGCTTTCTTGACAGAGACTCCTACGAGCAGTACTTC. It yields the protein CASSFLDRDSYEQYF.

This sequence joins TRBV13 and TRBJ1-2; 8 bases map to TRBD1. CDR1 PRHDT and CDR2 FYEKMQ come from the germline V gene (reference sequence). The CDR3 extends over 16 amino acids. V lost 5 bases and J lost 4; bases outside the gene matches: 12. This chain's CDR3 is CASSPKGKDRGYGYTF. The CDR3 coding sequence is TGTGCCAGCAGCCCAAAAGGGAAAGACAGGGGCTATGGCTACACCTTC.

The chain carries TRBV30 and TRBJ1-2; the D is unclear. V was pared by 0 bases and J by 3 bases, with 14 bases between. Germline CDR1 is GTSNPN and CDR2 is SVGIG (reference sequence). The CDR3 covers 15 residues. CDR3 in amino acids: CAWSVIPQNDYGYTF. The CDR3 DNA is TGTGCCTGGAGTGTCATTCCCCAAAATGACTATGGCTACACCTTC.

This chain connects TRBV4-1 to TRBJ2-1; 9 bases agree with TRBD2. Germline V lookup: CDR1 MGHRA, CDR2 YSYEKL. Unmatched junction bases numbered 12, after V lost 3 bases and J lost 3 bases. The CDR3 has 18 residues. Here the CDR3 reads CASSQPTGLASNYNEQFF. The CDR3 DNA follows: TGCGCCAGCAGCCAGCCCACCGGACTAGCGAGCAACTACAATGAGCAGTTCTTC.

CDR3: CSAGKPGQGMGEQFF. The CDR3 DNA is TGCAGTGCGGGGAAACCGGGACAGGGAATGGGTGAGCAGTTCTTC. The rearrangement links TRBV20-1 to TRBJ2-1, with 9 bases identical to TRBD1. With V trimmed by 6 bases and J by 9 bases, 15 bases remained unmatched. The CDR3 length is 15 residues. Germline lookup yields CDR1 DFQATT and CDR2 SNEGSKA (reference sequence).